This T cell receptor beta chain was found in a study of blood T cell repertoires in COVID-19. Overall study context: T cells, B-cell-depleted T cells, or PBMCs supplied cDNA or gDNA.

Germline CDR1 and CDR2: MGHRA and YSYEKL. This CDR3 has 16 residues. V was clipped by 1 base and J by 0 bases, with 12 bases between them. In the original analysis: Amplification from reference gene primers served as the basis for estimated nucleated cell counts. Measured with immunoSEQ multiplex PCR; TCRdb has only the in-frame clones, and not every one. D and trimming come from the DNA, and the V and J calls and clone size come from that table. Of some 270,000 clones detected, roughly 89% appear once; the ten largest clones hold approximately 4.6%. This chain connects TRBV4-1 to TRBJ1-1; D is possibly TRBD1 (6 bases). The material sequenced was peripheral blood. This clonotype was sampled from a woman in her 40s who had recovered from COVID-19. CDR3 protein: CASSQAWGLMNTEAFF. CDR3 nucleotide sequence: TGCGCCAGCAGCCAAGCCTGGGGGCTTATGAACACTGAAGCTTTCTTT.